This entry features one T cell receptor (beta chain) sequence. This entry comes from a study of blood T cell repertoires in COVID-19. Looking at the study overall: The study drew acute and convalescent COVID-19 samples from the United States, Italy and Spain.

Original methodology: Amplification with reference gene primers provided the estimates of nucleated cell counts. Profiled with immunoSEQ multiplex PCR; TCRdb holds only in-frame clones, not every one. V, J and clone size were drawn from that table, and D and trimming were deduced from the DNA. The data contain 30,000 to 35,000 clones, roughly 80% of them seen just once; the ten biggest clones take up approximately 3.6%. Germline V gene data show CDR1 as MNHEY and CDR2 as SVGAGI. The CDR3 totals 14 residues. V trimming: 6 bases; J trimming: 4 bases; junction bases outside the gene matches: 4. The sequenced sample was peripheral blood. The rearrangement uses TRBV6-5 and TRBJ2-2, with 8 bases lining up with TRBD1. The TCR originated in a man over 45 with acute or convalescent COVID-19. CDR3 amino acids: CASSPGQATGELFF. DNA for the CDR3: TGTGCCAGCAGCCCGGGACAGGCCACCGGGGAGCTGTTTTTT.